The rows below give T cell receptor beta chains drawn from one sample of a study of CD4+ T cells in melanoma. The table came from immunoSEQ multiplex PCR; TCRdb's copy has only in-frame clones and leaves some out. The sample has about 140,000 clones; around 90% are singletons. The receptors were gathered from a human donor with melanoma. Both conserved end residues are part of each CDR3. The D gene is left open where the match is weak. Not every row has a clone size; where given, it reads once, few, many or a size class.

cdr3_aa: CASSRQTRNTQYF
cdr3_nt: TGTGCCAGCAGCCGACAGACTAGAAACACGCAGTATTTT
cdr3_length: 13
d_call: NA
v_call: TRBV7-2
clone_size: NA
j_call: TRBJ2-3

cdr3_aa: CASGGGVFYEQYF
cdr3_nt: TGTGCCAGCGGAGGAGGCGTTTTCTACGAGCAGTACTTC
cdr3_length: 13
d_call: NA
v_call: TRBV6-1
clone_size: NA
j_call: TRBJ2-7

cdr3_aa: CASGLRPWDRGIYEQYF
cdr3_nt: TGTGCTAGTGGTTTGCGGCCGTGGGACAGGGGGATCTACGAGCAGTACTTC
cdr3_length: 17
d_call: TRBD1
v_call: TRBV12-5
clone_size: NA
j_call: TRBJ2-7

cdr3_aa: CASSLAPGANEKLFF
cdr3_nt: TGCGCCAGCAGCTTGGCCCCAGGGGCTAATGAAAAACTGTTTTTT
cdr3_length: 15
d_call: NA
v_call: TRBV5-1
clone_size: NA
j_call: TRBJ1-4

cdr3_aa: CASSPLGGNIQYF
cdr3_nt: TGTGCCAGTAGTCCCCTGGGGGGAAACATTCAGTACTTC
cdr3_length: 13
d_call: NA
v_call: TRBV19
clone_size: NA
j_call: TRBJ2-4

cdr3_aa: CASSLASGKYNYGYTF
cdr3_nt: TGTGCCAGCAGCTTGGCCTCTGGGAAATACAACTATGGCTACACCTTC
cdr3_length: 16
d_call: NA
v_call: TRBV5-6
clone_size: few
j_call: TRBJ1-2

cdr3_aa: CASSFRRTGLDGYTF
cdr3_nt: TGTGCCAGCAGTTTCCGGAGGACAGGCTTGGATGGCTACACCTTC
cdr3_length: 15
d_call: TRBD1
v_call: TRBV27
clone_size: few
j_call: TRBJ1-2

cdr3_aa: CASSGPGTEQYF
cdr3_nt: TGTGCCAGCAGTGGTCCGGGGACGGAGCAGTACTTC
cdr3_length: 12
d_call: NA
v_call: TRBV2
clone_size: once
j_call: TRBJ2-7

cdr3_aa: CATAPGLGEKLFF
cdr3_nt: TGTGCCACCGCCCCCGGTCTCGGTGAAAAACTGTTTTTT
cdr3_length: 13
d_call: NA
v_call: TRBV18
clone_size: NA
j_call: TRBJ1-4

cdr3_aa: CASSARQGANKGDTQYF
cdr3_nt: TGTGCCAGCAGTGCCCGACAGGGGGCGAACAAGGGGGATACGCAGTATTTT
cdr3_length: 17
d_call: TRBD1
v_call: TRBV27
clone_size: NA
j_call: TRBJ2-3

cdr3_aa: CASSQSTIGELFF
cdr3_nt: TGTGCCAGCAGCCAAAGCACCATTGGGGAGCTGTTTTTT
cdr3_length: 13
d_call: NA
v_call: TRBV7-2
clone_size: NA
j_call: TRBJ2-2

cdr3_aa: CASSTDSNSPLHF
cdr3_nt: TGTGCCAGCAGCACTGACAGTAATTCACCCCTCCACTTT
cdr3_length: 13
d_call: NA
v_call: TRBV9
clone_size: NA
j_call: TRBJ1-6

cdr3_aa: CASRLPGAETQYF
cdr3_nt: TGTGCCAGCAGGTTACCGGGTGCGGAGACCCAGTACTTC
cdr3_length: 13
d_call: NA
v_call: TRBV6-5
clone_size: NA
j_call: TRBJ2-5

cdr3_aa: CASSYSSGGTGEAFF
cdr3_nt: TGTGCCAGCAGTTACTCGAGCGGGGGGACAGGCGAAGCTTTCTTT
cdr3_length: 15
d_call: TRBD1
v_call: TRBV6-6
clone_size: once
j_call: TRBJ1-1

cdr3_aa: CASRVGGAHSNQPQHF
cdr3_nt: TGTGCCAGTAGGGTGGGGGGGGCTCATAGCAATCAGCCCCAGCATTTT
cdr3_length: 16
d_call: NA
v_call: TRBV19
clone_size: NA
j_call: TRBJ1-5

cdr3_aa: CASSVATGNTGELFF
cdr3_nt: TGTGCCAGCTCGGTTGCAACGGGGAACACCGGGGAGCTGTTTTTT
cdr3_length: 15
d_call: NA
v_call: TRBV18
clone_size: NA
j_call: TRBJ2-2

cdr3_aa: CASAYGVVNTQYF
cdr3_nt: TGCGCCAGCGCCTACGGGGTGGTAAATACGCAGTATTTT
cdr3_length: 13
d_call: NA
v_call: TRBV5-1
clone_size: NA
j_call: TRBJ2-3

cdr3_aa: CASSLLVGPGGRAEAFF
cdr3_nt: TGTGCCAGCAGCTTACTTGTAGGGCCAGGGGGAAGAGCTGAAGCTTTCTTT
cdr3_length: 17
d_call: TRBD1
v_call: TRBV11-2
clone_size: NA
j_call: TRBJ1-1

cdr3_aa: CASTRGGGAYNEQFF
cdr3_nt: TGTGCCAGCACTCGGGGAGGGGGCGCGTACAATGAGCAGTTCTTC
cdr3_length: 15
d_call: NA
v_call: TRBV6-4
clone_size: NA
j_call: TRBJ2-1

cdr3_aa: CASGRGQSMNTEAFF
cdr3_nt: TGTGCTAGTGGCCGGGGACAGAGCATGAACACTGAAGCTTTCTTT
cdr3_length: 15
d_call: TRBD1
v_call: TRBV12-5
clone_size: NA
j_call: TRBJ1-1

cdr3_aa: CASSFLGNEQFF
cdr3_nt: TGTGCCAGCAGCTTTCTCGGCAATGAGCAGTTCTTC
cdr3_length: 12
d_call: NA
v_call: TRBV7-6
clone_size: NA
j_call: TRBJ2-1

cdr3_aa: CASSEGGQLGWEKLFF
cdr3_nt: TGTGCCAGCAGTGAAGGAGGACAGTTGGGGTGGGAAAAACTGTTTTTT
cdr3_length: 16
d_call: NA
v_call: TRBV6-1
clone_size: NA
j_call: TRBJ1-4

cdr3_aa: CASSRVPRLTVEEKLFF
cdr3_nt: TGCGCCAGCAGCCGCGTACCACGGTTGACCGTAGAAGAAAAACTGTTTTTT
cdr3_length: 17
d_call: NA
v_call: TRBV4-1
clone_size: NA
j_call: TRBJ1-4

cdr3_aa: CASSFGTGGSNQPQHF
cdr3_nt: TGTGCCAGCAGCTTCGGGACCGGGGGTTCCAATCAGCCCCAGCATTTT
cdr3_length: 16
d_call: NA
v_call: TRBV7-9
clone_size: NA
j_call: TRBJ1-5

cdr3_aa: CASSRRDRDLTNYGYTF
cdr3_nt: TGCGCCAGCAGCCGCAGGGACAGGGACCTCACTAACTATGGCTACACCTTC
cdr3_length: 17
d_call: TRBD1
v_call: TRBV4-1
clone_size: NA
j_call: TRBJ1-2

cdr3_aa: CASSLDPLLVDTQYF
cdr3_nt: TGTGCCAGCAGCTTAGATCCCTTACTAGTTGATACGCAGTATTTT
cdr3_length: 15
d_call: NA
v_call: TRBV7-3
clone_size: once
j_call: TRBJ2-3

cdr3_aa: CASGQGIGGYTF
cdr3_nt: TGTGCCAGCGGACAGGGGATAGGTGGCTACACCTTC
cdr3_length: 12
d_call: TRBD1
v_call: TRBV18
clone_size: NA
j_call: TRBJ1-2

cdr3_aa: CASSRGARETQYF
cdr3_nt: TGCGCCAGCAGCCGGGGGGCTCGAGAGACCCAGTACTTC
cdr3_length: 13
d_call: NA
v_call: TRBV5-1
clone_size: NA
j_call: TRBJ2-5

cdr3_aa: CASSVGLAGTYNEQFF
cdr3_nt: TGTGCCAGCAGCGTAGGACTAGCGGGGACCTACAATGAGCAGTTCTTC
cdr3_length: 16
d_call: TRBD2
v_call: TRBV9
clone_size: NA
j_call: TRBJ2-1

cdr3_aa: CASSLSHMNKETQYF
cdr3_nt: TGTGCCAGCAGCTTAAGTCACATGAATAAAGAGACCCAGTACTTC
cdr3_length: 15
d_call: NA
v_call: TRBV7-3
clone_size: NA
j_call: TRBJ2-5

cdr3_aa: CASSHDWQPRETQYF
cdr3_nt: TGTGCCAGCAGCCACGACTGGCAGCCTCGGGAGACCCAGTACTTC
cdr3_length: 15
d_call: NA
v_call: TRBV4-2
clone_size: NA
j_call: TRBJ2-5

cdr3_aa: CASSAGQGIETQYF
cdr3_nt: TGTGCCAGCAGCGCTGGACAGGGTATAGAGACCCAGTACTTC
cdr3_length: 14
d_call: TRBD1
v_call: TRBV9
clone_size: NA
j_call: TRBJ2-5

cdr3_aa: CASSPLDSNQPQHF
cdr3_nt: TGTGCCAGCTCACCCCTGGATAGCAATCAGCCCCAGCATTTT
cdr3_length: 14
d_call: NA
v_call: TRBV18
clone_size: NA
j_call: TRBJ1-5

cdr3_aa: CASSEPWVGHGYTF
cdr3_nt: TGTGCCAGCAGTGAACCCTGGGTTGGGCATGGCTACACCTTC
cdr3_length: 14
d_call: NA
v_call: TRBV6-1
clone_size: NA
j_call: TRBJ1-2